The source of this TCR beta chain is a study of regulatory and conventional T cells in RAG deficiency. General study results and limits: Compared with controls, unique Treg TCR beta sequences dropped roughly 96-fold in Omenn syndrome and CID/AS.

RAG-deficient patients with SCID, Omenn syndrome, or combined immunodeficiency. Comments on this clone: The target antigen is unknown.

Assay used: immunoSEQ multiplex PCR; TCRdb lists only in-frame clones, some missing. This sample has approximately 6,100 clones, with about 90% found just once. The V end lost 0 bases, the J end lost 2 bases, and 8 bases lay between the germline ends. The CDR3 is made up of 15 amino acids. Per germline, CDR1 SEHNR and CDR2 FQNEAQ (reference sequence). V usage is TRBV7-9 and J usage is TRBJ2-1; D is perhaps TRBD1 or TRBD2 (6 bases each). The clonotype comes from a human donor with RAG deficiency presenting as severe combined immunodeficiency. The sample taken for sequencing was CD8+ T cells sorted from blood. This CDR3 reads CASSLARDTYNEQFF. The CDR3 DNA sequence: TGTGCCAGCAGCTTAGCGCGGGACACCTACAATGAGCAGTTCTTC.